This record looks at one TCR beta chain sequence and its context. Its recognized antigen is unknown. The input lacks base qualities; no much larger clone sits a single base away. As encoded in the germline V gene (reference sequence), CDR1 is MNHEY while CDR2 is SMNVEV. The CDR3 starts with the cysteine, ends with the phenylalanine, and has 12 residues. Just CDR3 DNA is preserved here, 36 bases in frame from base 1. The germline ends are 13 bases apart after V is trimmed by 8 bases and J by 5 bases. These data are taken from a study of cytomegalovirus exposure and HLA in healthy donors (TCRdb year 2017). For the study in its entirety: An earlier analysis of several hundred of the donors reported 250 to 300 Gb of sequence data and approximately 110 million unique TCR beta sequences from about 200 million T cells. An earlier analysis of around 580 of the donors used high-throughput TCR beta sequencing to judge whether each TCR beta V gene segment behaved as functional or pseudogenic. The aim of the study was to test whether cataloging public T cell receptors could identify signatures of past pathogen exposure. Using immunosequencing, the study profiled T cell repertoires from 640 or so subjects and related those repertoires to cytomegalovirus serostatus. Along with the approximately 600-subject first cohort, a separate validation cohort of over a hundred different subjects was used. All discovery cohort repertoires had been generated on a single sequencing platform. Several DR-DQ haplotypes were treated as single units for association and clustering because of strong linkage in the cohort. Rather than using new phenotypic data, the later analysis identified candidate immune exposures from TCR beta sequences and from how often those sequences occurred across donors. About 300 gigabases of sequencing data and 70 million to 85 million unique TCR sequences were included in an early release covering about 700 HLA-typed donors. Among roughly 400 genotyped donors of the cohort, an average of around 250,000 unique TCR beta nucleotide sequences was sequenced per donor, of which approximately 19% were non-productive. HLA typing included class I and class II loci at four-digit resolution. Of the roughly 400 genotyped donors, 65% to 90% fell in the genetic ancestry cluster associated with self-reported Caucasian donors. In a later analysis, previously published TCR beta repertoires from about 640 donors were re-analyzed and high-resolution HLA genotyping was added so that TCR occurrence patterns could be studied. High-throughput TCR immunosequencing, statistical association of individual TCRs with disease status, and machine learning were combined to predict cytomegalovirus infection status. The number of donors typed differed by locus, with roughly 620-630 for A, B, C, DRB1 and DQB1, 522 for DQA1, 600 to 610 for DPA1, and 472 for DPB1. In a later genetic analysis, genome-wide SNP genotypes for about 55% of the roughly 700 donors were used, and that subset was treated as a discovery cohort. Alongside the repertoire data, information on donor age, sex, ethnicity and CMV serostatus was compiled.

The cohort consisted of some 730 healthy bone marrow donors. Cohort members were all nominally healthy when sampled, although unrecorded immune exposures were likely present. The donor was CMV seronegative and belonged to the group of 350 to 400 seronegative cohort members. Each donor provided a peripheral blood sample, and peripheral blood mononuclear cells were used for TCR beta sequencing. The Qiagen DNeasy Blood Extraction Kit was used to extract genomic DNA from the blood cell samples. The research as a whole found: Several of the top co-occurrence clusters appeared to be linked to parvovirus B19, influenza, CMV and Epstein-Barr virus, according to a later analysis. It was suggested by the authors that the approach could potentially be generalized to other disease states and immunological phenotypes. In a later analysis, most CMV-associated TCR beta chains were found to appear HLA-restricted, with HLA associations seemingly driven largely by CMV exposure. According to a later genetic analysis, donors in an Asian-associated ancestry cluster had fewer N-insertions in productive TCRs than the approximately 610-donor mean. A further reported finding was that TCR beta sequences accurately predicted the HLA-A and HLA-B alleles for most subjects in the first cohort. A cluster of highly shared sequence variants was judged likely to represent a technical artifact of the sequencing pipeline. Broadly in line with IMGT annotations, most TCR beta V segments showed up in productive rearrangements about 87% or about 30% of the time in an earlier analysis of a few hundred of the donors. Sequencing depth was assumed to be roughly uniform across donors in the presence/absence analyses, though that assumption may not hold. In vitro tests confirmed that a few of the cytomegalovirus-associated TCR beta chains recognize cytomegalovirus antigens. Across donors, most TCR sequences were observed very rarely, whereas some public TCRs were present in many individuals. CMV serostatus was the only immune exposure information available for the cohort. A later analysis found that HLA-associated TCR beta chains were more clonally expanded and had lower generation probabilities than equally common non-associated chains. Because HLA typing was unavailable for some donors at each locus, only the typed subset was used in association tests. In a later analysis, TCR association rates were found to vary across HLA loci, with the most associated TCRs seen for DRB1 alleles and the fewest for HLA-C alleles. Cytomegalovirus status was reported to be diagnosed by the classifier with high specificity and sensitivity in both the original and validation cohorts. A later analysis associated approximately 17,000 TCR beta sequences with specific HLA alleles at a false discovery rate of 0.05. Linkage disequilibrium might explain the correlated functional status among segregating V segments, but an unknown experimental factor could not be ruled out. Some IMGT-functional V segments, including TRBV6-2 and TRBV6-3, could not be told apart with the 87-base-pair reads, so those segments were excluded. The study gave a list of 150 to 200 TCR beta chains associated with cytomegalovirus. Assigning TCR associations to individual alleles was difficult when HLA alleles, especially DR and DQ, strongly co-occurred. In this cohort, only TCR beta chains were sequenced, and detectable features were limited by the absence of alpha or paired-chain data. V-gene and J-gene trimming of TCR beta chains was associated with a missense DCLRE1C variant in a later genetic analysis, and the association was replicated in an independent cohort. The earlier analysis of some 540 of the donors excluded approximately 15 rarely observed V segments, including chromosome 9 orphons, because counts were too low.

The library was generated by the immunoSEQ multiplex PCR assay. For the multiplex PCR, a mixture combining 60 forward primers for TCR Vbeta segments and 13 reverse primers for TCR Jbeta segments was used. The CDR3 region of rearranged TCR beta genes was amplified from genomic DNA by a multiplex PCR assay. On the Illumina HiSeq System, the amplified TCR beta libraries were sequenced as 87-base-pair reads. On the authors' methods: Across the roughly 600 repertoires, a later analysis counted approximately 75 million unique TCR beta chains, some 11 million of which were shared by at least two donors. A nearest-neighbor algorithm error-corrected the raw reads and collapsed the reads into unique sequences, merging closely related sequences to remove PCR and sequencing errors. To assign V, D and J gene segments, CDR3 sequences were aligned to IMGT reference sequences. For a sequence to be retained, a match of at least six nucleotides was required to both a V gene segment and a J gene segment. Rearrangements were classified as productive when the CDR3 lacked stop codons and remained in frame with V and J, and all other rearrangements were classified as non-productive. Following IMGT convention, CDR3 was defined as the stretch from the second conserved V-encoded cysteine up to the conserved J-encoded phenylalanine. The earlier analysis of about 500 of the donors excluded sequences that lacked an unambiguous match to a single V gene segment. In an earlier analysis of some 590 of the donors, a V segment was called functional when productive rearrangements were above 56.7%, and segregating when the standard deviation between donors exceeded 5%. A statistical classification framework was developed to diagnose cytomegalovirus status using the catalog of TCR beta chain sequences. V and J gene assignment, in a later analysis, came from comparing TCR nucleotide sequences with IMGT/GENE-DB human TR gene sequences. A later analysis assigned CDR3 sequences and most-parsimonious VDJ recombination scenarios with the TCRdist pipeline. In a later analysis, every TCR beta chain was defined by the combination of its CDR3 amino acid sequence and its V-gene family, and reads without a unique V-gene family were dropped. As a way to deal with suspected cross-contamination and a sequencing artifact, a later analysis dropped 592 nucleotide sequences that were highly shared and had low generation probability. In a later analysis, a clonal expansion index was calculated for each public chain from normalized within-repertoire ranks of inferred template counts. In a later analysis, generation probabilities were computed using a VDJ recombination model fitted to out-of-frame rearrangements, and the results were checked against IGoR. A later analysis scored TCR-TCR, TCR-HLA and TCR-CMV co-occurrence with hypergeometric tests, applying a repertoire-size bias correction to TCR pairs. To estimate false discovery rates, a later analysis permuted the HLA or CMV assignments 20 times. In a later analysis, co-occurring TCRs were grouped using DBSCAN, and TCRdist sequence similarity was added for clustering within HLA-allele-positive subsets. Repertoires with fewer than 30,000 or more than 120,000 public chains, plus five repertoires with anomalous nucleotide sharing, were excluded from co-occurrence clustering. The table comes from immuneACCESS by way of TCRdb, which keeps in-frame sequences with V and J called. Part of the clones is missing from these tables; in studies checked, under half for an unresolved V gene and the rest for unknown reasons. V, J and clone size were drawn from that table, and D and trimming were deduced from the DNA. The sample table shows 100,000 to 150,000 clones, and 75% to 90% are seen once. The ten largest clonotypes hold over 2% of the sample.

The receptor was isolated from a man under 40 in good health and CMV-seronegative. The chain is encoded by TRBV27 joined to TRBJ2-7, and the D gene may be TRBD1, 5 bases matching. Input material: PBMCs. The sequenced DNA is TGTGCCAGCCAGGGTAGAGTCGACGAGCAGTACTTC. Its translation is CASQGRVDEQYF.